Ten or more counts support the clone carrying this T cell receptor beta chain. V was clipped by 3 bases and J by 8 bases; unmatched bases: 7. The CDR3 extends over 13 amino acids. The V gene's germline CDR1 is SQVTM and CDR2 ANQGSEA. Using unique molecular identifiers, the investigators prepared the TCRbeta library. TCRdb reanalysed the PCR reads using MiXCR and keeps one entry per CDR3 protein. The sample carries around 600,000 distinct CDR3 sequences, roughly 17% recorded once. The data were obtained in a study of T-cell reconstitution after alpha-beta-depleted transplantation in children. The sequenced sample was PBMCs from the stem cell graft donor, obtained from the stem cell graft. This receptor was identified in a human donor who donated a stem cell graft to a child with acute myeloid leukemia. This chain links TRBV29-1 with TRBJ2-1; TRBD1 aligns across 7 bases. The CDR3 nucleotides read TGCAGCGTTGAGAGAGACAGGGTAGATGAGCAGTTCTTC. Its protein product is CSVERDRVDEQFF.